This T cell receptor beta chain derives from a study of a mutant IDH1 vaccine in newly diagnosed glioma. In the study overall: Of the patients given treatment, roughly 62% were male and 37.5% were female, and a mean age of roughly 40 years was recorded.

This clone came up once. Its specificity is not known. Noted time point: week 23, last vaccination. Vaccination used 300 ug of mutant IDH1 20-mer peptide per dose, with topical imiquimod. Repertoires were generated with immunoSEQ multiplex PCR, while TCRdb's copy carries only in-frame clones and drops some. The table lists fewer than 45,000 clones, around 79% of them singletons, with around 6.6% in the top ten. Sequenced here: PBMCs, sampled from a glioma patient whose treatment included an IDH1 peptide vaccine. This receptor was taken from a woman aged 35 to 49 with glioma. Some clones in this sample may be carry-over from other donors' samples.

In nucleotides, the CDR3 is TGTGCCAGCAGCCCACAGGGAGGGCCCCAGCATTTT. It yields the protein CASSPQGGPQHF. The chain carries TRBV4-2 and TRBJ1-5; D is possibly TRBD1 (6 bases). CDR3 size: 12 residues. Germline V gives CDR1 LGHNA, CDR2 YNFKEQ. V was cut by 4 bases and J by 9 bases, with 10 bases left in between.